This T cell receptor (beta chain) was found in a study of post-analysis software for immune sequencing data. Researchers reported that TCR beta cDNA libraries carried unique molecular identifiers. TCRdb ran MiXCR on the PCR reads and lists one entry per CDR3 protein. The table lists around 200,000 distinct CDR3 sequences, 29% of them singletons. This clonotype was observed at least ten times. Its specificity is unknown. This CDR3 comprises 16 residues. Losses at the gene ends were 5 bases for V and 4 bases for J; bases not matched to a gene: 7. Germline assignment: CDR1 SGHTA and CDR2 FQGNSA. Study-wide findings and caveats: Patients had higher frequencies than controls of roughly five TRBV segments, including TRBV5-6, TRBV5-1 and TRBV20-1.

The V and J genes are TRBV7-2 and TRBJ2-5, with 13 bases aligning to TRBD2. What was sequenced was blood. The TCR comes from a girl under 18 with multiple sclerosis. CDR3 bases: TGTGCCAGCAGCCTACGGACTAGCGGGAGTGGAGAGACCCAGTACTTC. Encoded protein: CASSLRTSGSGETQYF.